This note documents a single T cell receptor (beta chain) sequence. This entry belongs to a study of blood T cell repertoires in COVID-19. Study-wide context: Specimens from acute and convalescent COVID-19 originated in the United States, Italy and Spain.

Only in-frame clones appear in the TCRdb table, and some are missing; sequencing was by immunoSEQ multiplex PCR. The top ten hold approximately 9.1% of the sample, which has 160,000 or so clones, 82% seen once. The source is a woman aged 70-85 years with acute or convalescent COVID-19. The sequencing sample was made of peripheral blood.

CDR3: CASSLGQGRGTEAFF. The CDR3 DNA is TGTGCCAGTTCCCTTGGACAGGGACGAGGGACTGAAGCTTTCTTT. This chain joins TRBV19 and TRBJ1-1; 8 positions agree with TRBD1. Germline loops: CDR1 LNHDA, CDR2 SQIVND (reference sequence). CDR3 length equals 15 residues. V was clipped by 8 bases and J by 5 bases; unmatched bases: 13.